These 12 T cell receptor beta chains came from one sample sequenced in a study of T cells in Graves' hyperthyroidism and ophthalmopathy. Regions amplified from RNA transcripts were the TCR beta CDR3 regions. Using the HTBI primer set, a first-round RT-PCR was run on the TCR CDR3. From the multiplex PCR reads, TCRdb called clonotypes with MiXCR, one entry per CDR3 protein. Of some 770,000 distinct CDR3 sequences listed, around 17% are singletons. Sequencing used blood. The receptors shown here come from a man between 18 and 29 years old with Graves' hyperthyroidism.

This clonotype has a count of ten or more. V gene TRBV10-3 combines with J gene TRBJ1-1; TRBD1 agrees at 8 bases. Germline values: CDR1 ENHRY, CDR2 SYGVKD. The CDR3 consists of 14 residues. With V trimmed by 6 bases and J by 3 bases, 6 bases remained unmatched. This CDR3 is CAIRDREGDTEAFF. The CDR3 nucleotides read TGTGCCATCAGGGACAGGGAGGGGGACACTGAAGCTTTCTTT.

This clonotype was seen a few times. The CDR3 reads CASSRTGAKETQYF. The CDR3, as DNA: TGTGCCAGTAGTAGGACAGGGGCCAAAGAGACCCAGTACTTC. The J gene is TRBJ2-5, the V gene TRBV19; TRBD1 matches at 9 bases. The CDR3 extends over 14 amino acids. The junction had 3 bases not matched to a gene; V was cut back by 4 bases and J by 3 bases. CDR1 and CDR2 from the germline V gene are LNHDA and SQIVND (reference sequence).

For the CDR3, the DNA is TGTGCCAGCAGTTTGGCAAACAGGGGCGTCAATGAAAAACTGTTTTTT. It yields the protein CASSLANRGVNEKLFF. This chain uses TRBV12-3 or TRBV12-4 with TRBJ1-4; 7 bases align to TRBD1. The CDR3 covers 16 residues. The J segment lost 5 bases and the V segment lost 3 bases, leaving 9 bases of the junction unmatched.

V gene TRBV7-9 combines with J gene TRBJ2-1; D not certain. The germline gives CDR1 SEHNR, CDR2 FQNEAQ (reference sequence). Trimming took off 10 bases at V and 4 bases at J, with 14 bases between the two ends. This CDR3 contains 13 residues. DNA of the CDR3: TGTGCCATTTCCAGAAAGCAGTACAATGAGCAGTTCTTC. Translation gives CAISRKQYNEQFF.

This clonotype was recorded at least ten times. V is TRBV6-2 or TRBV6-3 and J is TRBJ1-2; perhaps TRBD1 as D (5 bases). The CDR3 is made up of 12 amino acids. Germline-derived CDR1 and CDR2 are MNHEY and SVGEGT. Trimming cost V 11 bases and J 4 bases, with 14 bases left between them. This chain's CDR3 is CACVDRGYGYTF. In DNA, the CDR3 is TGTGCCTGCGTAGACAGAGGCTATGGCTACACCTTC.

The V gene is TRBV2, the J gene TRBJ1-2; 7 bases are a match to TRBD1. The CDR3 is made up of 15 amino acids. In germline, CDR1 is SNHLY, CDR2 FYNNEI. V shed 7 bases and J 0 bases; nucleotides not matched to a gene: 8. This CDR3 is CASTDRDAPNYGYTF. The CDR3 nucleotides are TGTGCCAGCACCGACAGGGACGCCCCTAACTATGGCTACACCTTC.

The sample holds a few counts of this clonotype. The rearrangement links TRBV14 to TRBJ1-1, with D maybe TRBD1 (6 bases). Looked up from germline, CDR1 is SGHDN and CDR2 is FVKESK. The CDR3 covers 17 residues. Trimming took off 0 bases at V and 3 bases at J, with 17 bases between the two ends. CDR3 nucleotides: TGTGCCAGCAGCCAAGATAGGGACATCGGGGCGTACACTGAAGCTTTCTTT. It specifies CASSQDRDIGAYTEAFF.

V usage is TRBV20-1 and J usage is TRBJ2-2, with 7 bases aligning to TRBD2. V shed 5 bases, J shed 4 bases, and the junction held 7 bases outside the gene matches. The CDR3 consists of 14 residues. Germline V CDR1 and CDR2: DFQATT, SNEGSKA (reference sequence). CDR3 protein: CSADQGGLTGELFF. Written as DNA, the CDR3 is TGCAGTGCTGATCAGGGAGGGCTCACCGGGGAGCTGTTTTTT.

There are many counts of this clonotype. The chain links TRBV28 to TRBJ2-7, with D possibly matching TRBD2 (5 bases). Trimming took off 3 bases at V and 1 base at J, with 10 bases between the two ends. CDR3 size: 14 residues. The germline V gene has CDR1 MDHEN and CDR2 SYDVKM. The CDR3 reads CASSFTGKSYEQYF. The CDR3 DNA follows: TGTGCCAGCAGTTTTACGGGGAAATCCTACGAGCAGTACTTC. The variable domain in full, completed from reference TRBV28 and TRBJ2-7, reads DVKVTQSSRYLVKRTGEKVFLECVQDMDHENMFWYRQDPGLGLRLIYFSYDVKMKEKGDIPEGYSVSREKKERFSLILESASTNQTSMYLCASSFTGKSYEQYFGPGTRLTVT.

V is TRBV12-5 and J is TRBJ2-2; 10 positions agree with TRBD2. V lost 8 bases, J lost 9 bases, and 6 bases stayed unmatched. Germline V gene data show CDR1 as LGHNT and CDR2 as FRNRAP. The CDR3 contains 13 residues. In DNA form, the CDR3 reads TGTGCTAGTAGCCTAGCGGGAGAATGGGAGCTGTTTTTT. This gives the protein CASSLAGEWELFF.

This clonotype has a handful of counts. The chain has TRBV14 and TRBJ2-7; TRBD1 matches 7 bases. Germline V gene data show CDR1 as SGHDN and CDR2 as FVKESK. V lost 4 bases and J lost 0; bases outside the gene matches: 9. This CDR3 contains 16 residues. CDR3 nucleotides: TGTGCCAGCAGCCGAGGATCCCGGGACAGCTCCTACGAGCAGTACTTC. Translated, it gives CASSRGSRDSSYEQYF.

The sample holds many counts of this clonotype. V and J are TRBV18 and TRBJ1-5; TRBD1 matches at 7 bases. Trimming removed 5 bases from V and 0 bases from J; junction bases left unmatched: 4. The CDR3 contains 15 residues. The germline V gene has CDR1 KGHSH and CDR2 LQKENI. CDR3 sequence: CASSEDRTSNQPQHF. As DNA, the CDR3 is TGTGCCAGCTCAGAGGACAGGACTAGCAATCAGCCCCAGCATTTT.